The 9 T cell receptor beta chains reported below all come from one sample, sequenced in a study of graft-versus-host responses after intestinal transplantation. TCRdb's copy holds only in-frame clones and misses some; the assay was immunoSEQ multiplex PCR. The data hold 25,000 to 35,000 clones, with about 85% observed a single time. Here the sequenced sample was PBMCs, taken about 420 days after intestinal transplantation. Receptors originate from a human patient who received an intestinal transplant, so some T cells may come from the graft donor.

V gene TRBV9 combines with J gene TRBJ1-4; a weak D match, TRBD1 (6 bases). CDR1 and CDR2 (germline): SGDLS, YYNGEE. There are 14 residues in the CDR3. Trimming stripped 4 bases from V and 3 bases from J, with 10 bases between. The CDR3 DNA reads as TGTGCCAGCAGCTTACAGGGTTCTAATGAAAAACTGTTTTTT. Protein product: CASSLQGSNEKLFF. Supplemented by reference TRBV9 and TRBJ1-4, the full variable domain reads DSGVTQTPKHLITATGQRVTLRCSPRSGDLSVYWYQQSLDQGLQFLIQYYNGEERAKGNILERFSAQQFPDLHSELNLSSLELGDSALYFCASSLQGSNEKLFFGSGTQLSVL.

In its sample, this clone was seen once. This rearrangement joins TRBV7-9 to TRBJ2-7, with a tentative D call TRBD1 (5 bases). V was shortened by 6 bases and J by 4 bases, with 19 bases between the two germline ends. Germline loops: CDR1 SEHNR, CDR2 FQNEAQ (reference sequence). This CDR3 comprises 15 residues. The CDR3 reads CASSSHDRFFYEQYF. As DNA, the CDR3 is TGTGCCAGCAGTTCACATGACAGATTCTTTTACGAGCAGTACTTC.

The sample holds one count of this clone. CDR3 sequence: CASSLSPNKANNEQFF. CDR3 in DNA: TGTGCCAGCAGCTTAAGTCCTAATAAGGCCAACAATGAGCAGTTCTTC. This chain links TRBV7-3 with TRBJ2-1; D gene ambiguous. The length of the CDR3 is 16 residues. Trimming removed 1 base at V and 5 bases at J, with 15 bases between. The germline V gene has CDR1 SGHTA and CDR2 FQGTGA.

In DNA form, the CDR3 reads TGTGCCTGGAGGGGGGGGGCCACAGATACGCAGTATTTT. It specifies CAWRGGATDTQYF. The chain couples TRBV30 to TRBJ2-3, with D possibly being TRBD2 (7 bases). Germline assignment: CDR1 GTSNPN and CDR2 SVGIG (reference sequence). V shed 3 bases and J shed 2 bases, with 9 bases lying between them. This CDR3 has 13 residues.

The CDR3 sequence: CASSLAASGPRGSYEQYF. CDR3 nucleotide sequence: TGCGCCAGCAGCTTGGCAGCTAGCGGTCCCCGAGGCTCCTACGAGCAGTACTTC. This chain connects TRBV5-1 to TRBJ2-7, with 7 positions matching TRBD2. The CDR3 extends over 18 amino acids. Germline lookup yields CDR1 SGHRS and CDR2 YFSETQ. J gave up 0 bases and V 0 bases, and 12 bases lay outside the gene matches.

The gene calls are TRBV28 and TRBJ1-2, with D possibly being TRBD1 (5 bases). With 5 bases removed from V and 4 bases from J, the gap between germline ends came to 14 bases. CDR3 length equals 14 residues. Looked up from germline, CDR1 is MDHEN and CDR2 is SYDVKM. The CDR3 is CASSLQVLGYGYTF. The CDR3 coding sequence is TGTGCCAGCAGTCTACAGGTCCTTGGCTATGGCTACACCTTC.

There are a few counts of this clone. The rearrangement uses TRBV6-4 and TRBJ2-2; no firm D call. The V end was cut by 2 bases, the J end by 4 bases, with 5 bases between. CDR1 and CDR2 (germline): MRHNA, SNTAGT. This CDR3 is 13 amino acids long. This CDR3 is CASSDTTTGELFF. The CDR3 DNA is TGTGCCAGCAGTGACACGACCACCGGGGAGCTGTTTTTT.

In its sample, this clone was seen a few times. The chain carries TRBV6-5 and TRBJ1-2; D not certain. The CDR3 length is 13 residues. Germline CDR1 and CDR2: MNHEY and SVGAGI. With 5 bases removed from V and 4 bases from J, the gap between germline ends came to 11 bases. The CDR3 DNA is TGTGCCAGCAGTCCGGAGTTATTCTATGGCTACACCTTC. It is translated as CASSPELFYGYTF.

The V call is TRBV30, the J call TRBJ2-3; a possible D gene is TRBD1 (5 bases). Germline V gene sequence: CDR1 GTSNPN, CDR2 SVGIG (reference sequence). V lost 3 bases to trimming and J lost 4 bases, with 11 bases between them. The CDR3 extends over 13 amino acids. CDR3 nucleotides: TGTGCCTGGAGCGTTATGGGGCCAGATACGCAGTATTTT. Translated: CAWSVMGPDTQYF.